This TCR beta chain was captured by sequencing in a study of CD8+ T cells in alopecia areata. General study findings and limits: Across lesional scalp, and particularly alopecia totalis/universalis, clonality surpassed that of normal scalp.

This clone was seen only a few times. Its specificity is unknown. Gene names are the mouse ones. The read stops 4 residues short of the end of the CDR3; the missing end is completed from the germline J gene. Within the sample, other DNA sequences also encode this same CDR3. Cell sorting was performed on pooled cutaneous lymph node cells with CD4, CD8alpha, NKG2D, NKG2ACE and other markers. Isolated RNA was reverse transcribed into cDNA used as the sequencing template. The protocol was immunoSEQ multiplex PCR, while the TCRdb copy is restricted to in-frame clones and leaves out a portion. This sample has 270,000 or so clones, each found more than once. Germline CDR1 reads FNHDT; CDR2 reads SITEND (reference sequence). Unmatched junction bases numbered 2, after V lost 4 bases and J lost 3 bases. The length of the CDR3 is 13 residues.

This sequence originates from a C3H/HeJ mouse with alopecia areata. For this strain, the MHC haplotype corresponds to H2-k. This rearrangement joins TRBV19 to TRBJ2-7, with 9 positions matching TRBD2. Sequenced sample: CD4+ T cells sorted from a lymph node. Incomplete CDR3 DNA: TGTGCCAGCAGTCGGACTGGGGACTAT. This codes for CASSRTGDY. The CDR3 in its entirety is CASSRTGDYEQYF.